Listed here are 18 T cell receptor beta chains from one sample, sequenced in a study of patients and donors after allogeneic stem cell transplantation. TCRdb redid the calling of the RT-PCR reads with MiXCR, one entry per CDR3 protein. The data show about a million distinct CDR3 sequences, more than 15% seen once. The sequenced sample consisted of blood, either unsorted or a sorted T cell fraction (not recorded which). Receptor source: a human donor who was either an allogeneic HSCT recipient or a stem cell or donor lymphocyte infusion donor (not recorded which). It is not recorded whose cells these are; they may come from a transplant donor.

V gene TRBV5-6 combines with J gene TRBJ1-2, with a possible D match to TRBD1 (6 bases). The CDR3 covers 12 residues. Trimming removed 3 bases from V and 8 bases from J, with 11 bases in between. Germline-derived CDR1 and CDR2 are SGHDT and YYEEEE. In DNA, the CDR3 is TGTGCCAGCAGCTACCGGGACACCGGCTACACCTTC. It encodes CASSYRDTGYTF.

In its sample, this clonotype was seen a few times. This chain links TRBV7-2 with TRBJ1-1; 7 bases are shared with TRBD1. V lost 10 bases to trimming and J lost 6 bases; unmatched junction nucleotides: 8. The CDR3 sequence is 12 residues long. The germline V gene encodes CDR1 SGHTA and CDR2 FQGNSA. CDR3 amino acids: CATKGGGPEAFF. In DNA, the CDR3 is TGTGCCACCAAGGGAGGGGGCCCTGAAGCTTTCTTT. The entire variable domain, with the rest obtained from reference TRBV7-2 and TRBJ1-1, is as follows: GAGVSQSPSNKVTEKGKDVELRCDPISGHTALYWYRQSLGQGLEFLIYFQGNSAPDKSGLPSDRFSAERTGGSVSTLTIQRTQQEDSAVYLCATKGGGPEAFFGQGTRLTVV.

In its sample, this clonotype was seen many times. The chain uses TRBV6-1 and TRBJ2-2; D perhaps matches TRBD1 (6 bases). CDR3 length equals 12 residues. Germline CDR1 reads MNHNS; CDR2 reads SASEGT. V gave up 6 bases and J gave up 7 bases, with 9 bases separating them. The CDR3 bases are TGTGCCAGCAGCTCAGGGGTCGGGGAGCTGTTTTTT. Residues: CASSSGVGELFF.

The rearrangement links TRBV2 to TRBJ2-1; TRBD2 might be the D (6 bases). In germline, CDR1 is SNHLY, CDR2 FYNNEI. The CDR3 is made up of 15 amino acids. Trimming left V 7 bases short and J 5 bases short, with 18 bases between. CDR3 amino acids: CASTATRGPHNEQFF. The CDR3 DNA reads as TGTGCCAGCACCGCGACTAGGGGCCCCCACAATGAGCAGTTCTTC. Looking up the rest from reference TRBV2 and TRBJ2-1 gives the full variable domain: EPEVTQTPSHQVTQMGQEVILRCVPISNHLYFYWYRQILGQKVEFLVSFYNNEISEKSEIFDDQFSVERPDGSNFTLKIRSTKLEDSAMYFCASTATRGPHNEQFFGPGTRLTVL.

This clonotype was detected many times. The chain carries TRBV20-1 and TRBJ2-1; 11 bases fit TRBD2. Germline lookup yields CDR1 DFQATT and CDR2 SNEGSKA (reference sequence). With V trimmed by 2 bases and J by 5 bases, 8 bases remained unmatched. This CDR3 is built from 16 residues. The CDR3 spells CSARNPTSGDHNEQFF. The DNA of the CDR3 is TGCAGTGCTAGAAACCCGACTAGCGGGGATCACAATGAGCAGTTCTTC.

The chain employs TRBV20-1 and TRBJ2-7; D is perhaps TRBD2 (5 bases). CDR1 and CDR2 from the germline V gene are DFQATT and SNEGSKA (reference sequence). Trimming removed 6 bases at V and 3 bases at J, with 15 bases between. This CDR3 comprises 13 residues. CDR3 sequence reads: CSAVSGQLYEQYF. The CDR3 nucleotides are TGCAGTGCAGTAAGCGGTCAACTCTACGAGCAGTACTTC.

This clonotype was counted only a few times. The gene calls are TRBV20-1 and TRBJ2-3; no clear D gene. V was pared by 1 base and J by 2 bases, with 7 bases between. The CDR3 loop spans 13 amino acids. The germline V gene encodes CDR1 DFQATT and CDR2 SNEGSKA (reference sequence). CDR3 amino acids: CSARGLLTDTQYF. DNA for the CDR3: TGCAGTGCTAGAGGCCTTCTCACAGATACGCAGTATTTT.

This clonotype appeared many times. The V gene is TRBV24-1, the J gene TRBJ1-5; weak D call: TRBD1 (6 bases). Between the trimmed V and J ends, which lost 4 bases and 6 bases, there was a span of 9 bases. Germline V lookup: CDR1 KGHDR, CDR2 SFDVKD. This CDR3 is 13 amino acids long. CDR3 loop: CATSDRGGQPQHF. As DNA, the CDR3 is TGTGCCACCAGTGACAGGGGAGGTCAGCCCCAGCATTTT.

V and J are TRBV7-9 and TRBJ1-1; D gene unclear. Trimming took 7 bases from V and 0 from J, leaving 12 bases between them. This CDR3 contains 14 residues. Germline V gene data show CDR1 as SEHNR and CDR2 as FQNEAQ (reference sequence). CDR3 nucleotides: TGTGCCAGCAAAGATGGGCTTATGAACACTGAAGCTTTCTTT. The encoded protein is CASKDGLMNTEAFF.

This clonotype was seen only a few times. The chain carries TRBV18 and TRBJ2-1; tentative D call: TRBD1 (5 bases). CDR1 and CDR2 from the germline V gene are KGHSH and LQKENI. The CDR3 spans 16 residues. Trimming pared 4 bases from V and 2 bases from J, leaving 15 bases between. CDR3 DNA sequence: TGTGCCAGCTCACACCGCCAACAGGCTGCCTACAATGAGCAGTTCTTC. Protein product: CASSHRQQAAYNEQFF.

The rearrangement uses TRBV6-1 and TRBJ2-1, with 7 nucleotides matching TRBD2. The CDR3 covers 14 residues. Germline CDR1 MNHNS, CDR2 SASEGT. The V gene end was trimmed by 7 bases and the J gene end by 0 bases; junction bases not matched to a gene: 3. CDR3 in amino acids: CASKLAPSYNEQFF. The CDR3 DNA sequence: TGTGCCAGCAAACTAGCGCCCTCCTACAATGAGCAGTTCTTC.

This clonotype was detected only a few times. This chain uses TRBV7-2 with TRBJ2-3; tentative D call: TRBD2 (5 bases). Germline loops: CDR1 SGHTA, CDR2 FQGNSA. The CDR3 is 15 residues long. Between the trimmed V and J ends, which lost 2 bases and 4 bases, there was a span of 13 bases. In DNA, the CDR3 is TGTGCCAGCAGCTTAAGCGGACGGACCTCAGATACGCAGTATTTT. It specifies CASSLSGRTSDTQYF.

The CDR3 DNA sequence: TGCGCCAGCAAAGGGGCGGATGGCTACACCTTC. This sequence encodes CASKGADGYTF. The chain is built from TRBV5-1 and TRBJ1-2; TRBD1 is a possible D gene (5 bases). This CDR3 has 11 residues. From germline, CDR1 is SGHRS and CDR2 YFSETQ. V was cut by 6 bases and J by 6 bases, with 9 bases left in between.

This clonotype was seen only a few times. This rearrangement joins TRBV11-2 to TRBJ1-1, with 9 bases aligning to TRBD1. Germline V gene sequence: CDR1 SGHAT, CDR2 FQNNGV. The junction had 6 bases not matched to a gene; V was cut back by 2 bases and J by 11 bases. This CDR3 is built from 13 residues. The CDR3 is CASSLSNRGHAFF. Here the CDR3 DNA reads TGTGCCAGCAGCTTATCGAACAGGGGGCACGCTTTCTTT. Full variable domain (remainder filled in from reference TRBV11-2 and TRBJ1-1): EAGVAQSPRYKIIEKRQSVAFWCNPISGHATLYWYQQILGQGPKLLIQFQNNGVVDDSQLPKDRFSAERLKGVDSTLKIQPAKLEDSAVYLCASSLSNRGHAFFGQGTRLTVV.

This clonotype was picked up a small number of times. J is TRBJ1-1 and V is TRBV29-1; TRBD1 aligns across 9 bases. CDR1 is SQVTM, CDR2 ANQGSEA, per germline. The CDR3 is made up of 13 amino acids. After removal of 7 bases from V and 6 bases from J, the junction contained 9 bases not matched to a gene. Here the CDR3 DNA reads TGCAGCGCCACGGGACAGGGAGGGCCTGAAGCTTTCTTT. This gives the protein CSATGQGGPEAFF.

This chain joins TRBV3-1 and TRBJ2-7; no clear D gene. The ends were cut back, 2 bases at V and 3 bases at J, with 5 bases in the middle. CDR3 length: 12 amino acids. Per germline, CDR1 LGHDT and CDR2 YNNKEL (reference sequence). The CDR3 nucleotides are TGTGCCAGCAGCCAAAACAGCTACGAGCAGTACTTC. It encodes CASSQNSYEQYF.

This chain joins TRBV12-3 or TRBV12-4 and TRBJ2-1; a possible D gene is TRBD2 (5 bases). V lost 1 base and J 8 bases, leaving 18 bases between the germline ends. CDR3 length: 16 amino acids. CDR3 loop: CASSLGSGWVDDEQFF. CDR3 bases: TGTGCCAGCAGTTTAGGGTCGGGATGGGTCGATGATGAGCAGTTCTTC.

This clonotype was seen a few times. This chain joins TRBV4-3 and TRBJ1-3, with D hard to call. The ends were cut back, 1 base at V and 4 bases at J, with 11 bases in the middle. Germline V gene sequence: CDR1 LGHNA, CDR2 YSLEER. The CDR3 loop spans 15 amino acids. The CDR3 DNA is TGCGCCAGCAGCCAAGCCCCTGCTACAGGAAACACCATATATTTT. This translates into CASSQAPATGNTIYF.